This T cell receptor (beta chain) was recovered during a study of T-cell reconstitution after alpha-beta-depleted transplantation in children. Study results and caveats: Surviving recipient T cells and thymic progenitors accounted for the high day-60 TCRbeta diversity observed in some patients. About two months after transplant, alpha-beta T cells reportedly came from several hundred expanded graft clones. Counts and diversity of T cells one year after transplant came mostly from newly produced T cells.

Researchers prepared the TCRbeta library using unique molecular identifiers, the study reports. TCRdb redid the calling of the PCR reads with MiXCR, one entry per CDR3 protein. The sample has some 450,000 distinct CDR3 sequences, around two fifths seen once. Worth noting for this clonotype: What it recognizes is unknown.

This CDR3 is built from 16 residues. Germline V gene sequence: CDR1 SGHRS, CDR2 YFSETQ. The ends were cut back, 4 bases at V and 3 bases at J, with 16 bases in the middle. This material consisted of PBMCs, taken before TCRalphabeta/CD19-depleted stem cell transplant. The rearrangement links TRBV5-1 to TRBJ2-2; D is possibly TRBD1 (6 bases). This receptor was taken from a girl aged 2 to 9 with aplastic anemia, due to receive a stem cell transplant. This CDR3 reads CASSLRTAGYTGELFF. The CDR3 DNA is TGCGCCAGCAGCCTAAGGACAGCCGGATACACCGGGGAGCTGTTTTTT.